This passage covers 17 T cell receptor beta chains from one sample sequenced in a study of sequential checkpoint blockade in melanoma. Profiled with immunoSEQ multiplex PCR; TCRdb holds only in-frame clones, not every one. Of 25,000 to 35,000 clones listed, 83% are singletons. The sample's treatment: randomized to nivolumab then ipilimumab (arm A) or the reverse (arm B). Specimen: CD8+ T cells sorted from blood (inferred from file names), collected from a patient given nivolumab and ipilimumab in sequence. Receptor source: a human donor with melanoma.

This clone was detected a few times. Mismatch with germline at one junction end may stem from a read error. As DNA, the CDR3 is TGCGCCAGCAGCCAAGCAGGGGGAGAAACTGAAGCTTTCTTT. This encodes CASSQAGGETEAFF. This sequence joins TRBV5-4 and TRBJ1-1; 7 bases map to TRBD1. The length of the CDR3 is 14 residues. CDR1 is SGHNT, CDR2 YYREEE, per germline (reference sequence).

The CDR3 nucleotides are TGTGCCAGCAGAGCCATAGCCGGGACTAGCGAGGAGCAGTTCTTC. Its protein product is CASRAIAGTSEEQFF. This chain connects TRBV9 to TRBJ2-1, with 10 nucleotides matching TRBD2. The CDR3 spans 15 residues. V lost 5 bases to trimming and J lost 10 bases; unmatched junction nucleotides: 12. Per germline, CDR1 SGDLS and CDR2 YYNGEE.

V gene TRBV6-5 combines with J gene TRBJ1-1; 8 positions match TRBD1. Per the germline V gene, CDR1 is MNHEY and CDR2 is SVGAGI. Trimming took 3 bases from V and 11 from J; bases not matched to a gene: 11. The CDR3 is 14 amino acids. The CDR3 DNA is TGTGCCAGCAGTTATGGGGCCCAGGGGGCTGGCGCTTTCTTT. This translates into CASSYGAQGAGAFF.

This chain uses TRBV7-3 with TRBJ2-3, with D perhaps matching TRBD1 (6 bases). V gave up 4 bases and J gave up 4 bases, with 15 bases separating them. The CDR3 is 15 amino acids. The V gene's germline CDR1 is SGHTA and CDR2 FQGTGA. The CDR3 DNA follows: TGTGCCAGCAGCTACCTTCAAGGGGGAGCAGATACGCAGTATTTT. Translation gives CASSYLQGGADTQYF.

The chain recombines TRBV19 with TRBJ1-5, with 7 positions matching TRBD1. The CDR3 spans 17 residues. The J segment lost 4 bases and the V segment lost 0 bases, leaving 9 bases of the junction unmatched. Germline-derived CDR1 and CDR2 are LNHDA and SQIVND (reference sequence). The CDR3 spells CASSIDQSTGLNQPQHF. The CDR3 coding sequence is TGTGCCAGTAGTATAGATCAATCGACAGGGTTGAATCAGCCCCAGCATTTT. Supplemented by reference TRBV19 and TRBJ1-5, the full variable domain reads DGGITQSPKYLFRKEGQNVTLSCEQNLNHDAMYWYRQDPGQGLRLIYYSQIVNDFQKGDIAEGYSVSREKKESFPLTVTSAQKNPTAFYLCASSIDQSTGLNQPQHFGDGTRLSIL.

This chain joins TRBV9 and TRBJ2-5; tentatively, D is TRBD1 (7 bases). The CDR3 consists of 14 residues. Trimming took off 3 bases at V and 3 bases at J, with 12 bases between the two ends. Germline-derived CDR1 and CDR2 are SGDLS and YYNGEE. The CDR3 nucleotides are TGTGCCAGCAGCGGGGGGGACAGAAAAGAGACCCAGTACTTC. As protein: CASSGGDRKETQYF.

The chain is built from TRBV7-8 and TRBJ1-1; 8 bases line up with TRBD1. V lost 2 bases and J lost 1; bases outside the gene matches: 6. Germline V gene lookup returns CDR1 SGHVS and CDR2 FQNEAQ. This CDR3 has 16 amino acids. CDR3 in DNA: TGTGCCAGCAGCTTAAGGCAGGGGGCCAGGAACACTGAAGCTTTCTTT. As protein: CASSLRQGARNTEAFF.

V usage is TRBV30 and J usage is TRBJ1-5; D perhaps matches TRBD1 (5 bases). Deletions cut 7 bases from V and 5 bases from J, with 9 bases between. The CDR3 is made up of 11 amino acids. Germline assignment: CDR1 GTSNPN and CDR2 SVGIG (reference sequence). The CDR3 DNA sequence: TGTGCCTCTGGGGCAGATCAGCCCCAGCATTTT. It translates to CASGADQPQHF.

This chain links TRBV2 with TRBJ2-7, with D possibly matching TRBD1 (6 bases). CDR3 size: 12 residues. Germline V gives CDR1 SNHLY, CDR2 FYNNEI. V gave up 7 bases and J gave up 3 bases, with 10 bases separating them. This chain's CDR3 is CASTVQGYEQYF. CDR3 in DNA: TGTGCCAGCACCGTACAGGGCTACGAGCAGTACTTC.

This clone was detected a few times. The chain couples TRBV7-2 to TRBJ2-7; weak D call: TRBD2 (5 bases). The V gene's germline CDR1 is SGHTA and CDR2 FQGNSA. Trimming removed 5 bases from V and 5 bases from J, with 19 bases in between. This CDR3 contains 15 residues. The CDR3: CASSKRGLTGNEQYF. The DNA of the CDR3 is TGTGCCAGCAGCAAAAGAGGGCTCACGGGGAACGAGCAGTACTTC.

The CDR3 DNA follows: TGTGCCAGCAGTACACTGACTAGCGGGAGGGATACGCAGTATTTT. Protein product: CASSTLTSGRDTQYF. This sequence joins TRBV25-1 and TRBJ2-3, with TRBD2 matching over 13 bases. V trimming: 5 bases; J trimming: 6 bases; junction bases outside the gene matches: 5. The germline CDR1 and CDR2 sequences are MGHDK and SYGVNS. The CDR3 covers 15 residues. The full variable domain, its missing parts supplied by reference TRBV25-1 and TRBJ2-3, is EADIYQTPRYLVIGTGKKITLECSQTMGHDKMYWYQQDPGMELHLIHYSYGVNSTEKGDLSSESTVSRIRTEHFPLTLESARPSHTSQYLCASSTLTSGRDTQYFGPGTRLTVL.

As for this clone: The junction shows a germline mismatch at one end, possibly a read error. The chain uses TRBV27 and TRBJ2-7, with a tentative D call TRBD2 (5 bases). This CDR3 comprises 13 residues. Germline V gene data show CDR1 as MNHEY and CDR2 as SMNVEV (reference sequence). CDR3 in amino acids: CASSLSPGYEQYF. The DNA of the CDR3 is TGTGCCAGCAGTCTATCCCCGGGGTACGAGCAGTACTTC.

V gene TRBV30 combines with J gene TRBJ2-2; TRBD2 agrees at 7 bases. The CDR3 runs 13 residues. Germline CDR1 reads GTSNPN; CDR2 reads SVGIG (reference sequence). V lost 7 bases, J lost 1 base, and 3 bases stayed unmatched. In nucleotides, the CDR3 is TGTGCCTTCAGCGGGATGAACACCGGGGAGCTGTTTTTT. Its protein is CAFSGMNTGELFF.

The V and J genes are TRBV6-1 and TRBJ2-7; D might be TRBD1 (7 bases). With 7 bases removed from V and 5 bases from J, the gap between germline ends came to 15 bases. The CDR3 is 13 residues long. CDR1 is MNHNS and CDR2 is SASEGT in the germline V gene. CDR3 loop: CASTQGGGDEQYF. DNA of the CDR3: TGTGCCAGCACCCAAGGAGGGGGCGACGAGCAGTACTTC.

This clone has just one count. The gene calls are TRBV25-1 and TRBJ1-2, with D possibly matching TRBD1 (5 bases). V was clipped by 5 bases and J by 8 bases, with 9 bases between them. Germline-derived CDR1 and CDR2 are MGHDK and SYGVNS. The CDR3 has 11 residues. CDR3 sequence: CASSTGSGYTF. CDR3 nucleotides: TGTGCCAGCAGTACAGGATCCGGCTACACCTTC.

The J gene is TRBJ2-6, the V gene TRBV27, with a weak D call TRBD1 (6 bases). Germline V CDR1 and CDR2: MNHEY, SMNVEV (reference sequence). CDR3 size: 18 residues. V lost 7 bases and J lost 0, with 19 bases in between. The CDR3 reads CASKLGAGDPSGANVLTF. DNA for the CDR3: TGTGCCAGCAAACTAGGGGCAGGGGACCCCTCTGGGGCCAACGTCCTGACTTTC.

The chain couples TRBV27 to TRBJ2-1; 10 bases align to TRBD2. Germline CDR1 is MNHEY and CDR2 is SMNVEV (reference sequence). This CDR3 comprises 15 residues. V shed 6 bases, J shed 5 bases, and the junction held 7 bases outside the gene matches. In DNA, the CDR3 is TGTGCCAGCAGCCCAATAGCGGGAGGCCACAATGAGCAGTTCTTC. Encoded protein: CASSPIAGGHNEQFF.